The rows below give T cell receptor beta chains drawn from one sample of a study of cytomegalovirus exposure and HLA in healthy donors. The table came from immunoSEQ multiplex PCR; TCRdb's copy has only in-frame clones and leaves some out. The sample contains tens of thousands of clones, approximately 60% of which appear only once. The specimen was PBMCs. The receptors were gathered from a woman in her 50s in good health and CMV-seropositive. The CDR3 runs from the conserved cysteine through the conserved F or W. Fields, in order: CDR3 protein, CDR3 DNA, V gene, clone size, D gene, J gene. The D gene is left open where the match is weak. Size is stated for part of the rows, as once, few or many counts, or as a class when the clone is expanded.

CASSTYLAGEYNEQFF | TGTGCCAGCAGCACTTACTTAGCGGGGGAATACAATGAGCAGTTCTTC | TRBV9 | NA | TRBD2 | TRBJ2-1
CASSLGSGTADQPQHF | TGTGCCAGCAGTTTGGGTTCTGGGACAGCGGATCAGCCCCAGCATTTT | TRBV28 | NA | TRBD1 | TRBJ1-5
CASSLDPGLAEGNEQFF | TGTGCCAGCAGCTTAGACCCGGGACTAGCGGAAGGAAATGAGCAGTTCTTC | TRBV7-2 | few | TRBD2 | TRBJ2-1
CASSSRGGSYNEQFF | TGTGCCAGCAGTTCGCGGGGGGGCTCCTACAATGAGCAGTTCTTC | TRBV27 | few | TRBD2 | TRBJ2-1
CANRGGLSGANVLTF | TGTGCCAACCGGGGGGGGCTCTCTGGGGCCAACGTCCTGACTTTC | TRBV2 | NA | TRBD2 | TRBJ2-6
CASSQEDREDTEAFF | TGCGCCAGCAGCCAGGAGGACAGGGAGGACACTGAAGCTTTCTTT | TRBV4-3 | NA | TRBD1 | TRBJ1-1
CASSLGGVTEAFF | TGTGCCAGCAGCCTAGGGGGGGTCACTGAAGCTTTCTTT | TRBV28 | NA | NA | TRBJ1-1
CASSPMTTGSYEQYF | TGTGCCAGCTCACCTATGACGACAGGGTCATACGAGCAGTACTTC | TRBV18 | once | TRBD1 | TRBJ2-7
CASERDRNQPQHF | TGTGCCAGCGAGAGGGACAGAAATCAGCCCCAGCATTTT | TRBV2 | NA | TRBD1 | TRBJ1-5
CAISDLDRGGTEAFF | TGTGCCATCAGTGACCTGGACAGGGGAGGGACTGAAGCTTTCTTT | TRBV10-3 | NA | TRBD1 | TRBJ1-1
CASRYVGRRDSDGYTF | TGTGCCAGCAGATACGTGGGGCGTCGGGACTCGGATGGCTACACCTTC | TRBV2 | few | NA | TRBJ1-2
CASNSRGEQYF | TGTGCCAGCAACTCCAGGGGGGAGCAGTACTTC | TRBV28 | NA | TRBD1 | TRBJ2-7
CASSLGQGNSPLHF | TGTGCCAGCAGTCTGGGACAGGGGAATTCACCCCTCCACTTT | TRBV28 | few | TRBD1 | TRBJ1-6
CAWSARREIYEQYF | TGTGCCTGGAGTGCTAGACGGGAGATCTACGAGCAGTACTTC | TRBV30 | few | NA | TRBJ2-7
CASSPQAMKNTEAFF | TGCGCCAGCAGCCCACAGGCGATGAAGAACACTGAAGCTTTCTTT | TRBV5-1 | NA | NA | TRBJ1-1
CASSLDRDYGYTF | TGTGCCAGCAGCTTAGACAGGGACTATGGCTACACCTTC | TRBV7-9 | NA | NA | TRBJ1-2
CASSRNRGDQPQHF | TGTGCCAGCTCACGAAACAGGGGTGATCAGCCCCAGCATTTT | TRBV18 | NA | TRBD1 | TRBJ1-5
CASSQDSRPQRTVTDTQYF | TGTGCCAGCAGCCAAGATTCCCGCCCCCAGCGGACGGTTACAGATACGCAGTATTTT | TRBV4-2 | NA | NA | TRBJ2-3
CASSPATTGNTEAFF | TGTGCCAGCTCACCCGCTACTACAGGGAACACTGAAGCTTTCTTT | TRBV18 | NA | NA | TRBJ1-1
CATSTWTGGGNQPQHF | TGTGCCACCAGCACGTGGACAGGGGGAGGCAATCAGCCCCAGCATTTT | TRBV15 | NA | TRBD1 | TRBJ1-5
CASSLRGPLHF | TGTGCCAGCAGCTTGAGGGGACCCCTCCACTTT | TRBV5-6 | NA | NA | TRBJ1-6
CASSLDPGLRNTGELFF | TGCGCCAGCAGCTTGGACCCGGGACTTAGGAACACCGGGGAGCTGTTTTTT | TRBV5-1 | NA | NA | TRBJ2-2
CASSQVGDRGVDTQYF | TGCGCCAGCAGCCAAGTGGGGGACAGGGGAGTAGATACGCAGTATTTT | TRBV4-1 | NA | TRBD1 | TRBJ2-3
CASSLEGALMNTEAFF | TGTGCCAGCAGCTTGGAGGGGGCTCTCATGAACACTGAAGCTTTCTTT | TRBV5-6 | few | TRBD1 | TRBJ1-1
CASSVGPSGNTEAFF | TGTGCCAGCAGCGTAGGCCCCTCAGGGAACACTGAAGCTTTCTTT | TRBV9 | NA | NA | TRBJ1-1
CASAYEGNQPQHF | TGTGCCAGCGCGTATGAAGGCAATCAGCCCCAGCATTTT | TRBV18 | many | NA | TRBJ1-5
CASSLLTDLTDTQYF | TGTGCCAGCAGCCTACTGACAGACCTCACAGATACGCAGTATTTT | TRBV11-2 | NA | NA | TRBJ2-3
CASSLEGAGYTF | TGTGCCAGCAGTTTAGAGGGGGCGGGCTACACCTTC | TRBV28 | few | TRBD1 | TRBJ1-2
CATSIQRGPSDTQYF | TGTGCCACCAGCATCCAGCGGGGGCCCTCGGATACGCAGTATTTT | TRBV15 | NA | TRBD2 | TRBJ2-3
CASSEGLYSNQPQHF | TGTGCCAGCAGTGAAGGGCTTTATAGCAATCAGCCCCAGCATTTT | TRBV2 | NA | NA | TRBJ1-5
CASSVGGGRAYEQYF | TGTGCCAGCAGCGTAGGGGGGGGCAGGGCCTACGAGCAGTACTTC | TRBV9 | NA | NA | TRBJ2-7
CASSPGHLSNQPQHF | TGTGCCAGCAGTCCGGGACATCTTAGCAATCAGCCCCAGCATTTT | TRBV28 | few | NA | TRBJ1-5
CASSARGAEAFF | TGTGCCAGCAGCGCCCGGGGAGCTGAAGCTTTCTTT | TRBV7-9 | NA | NA | TRBJ1-1
CASSLETGPNYGYTF | TGTGCCAGCAGCTTAGAGACAGGGCCTAACTATGGCTACACCTTC | TRBV7-6 | few | TRBD1 | TRBJ1-2
CASSPWDRSDTIYF | TGTGCCAGCAGCCCCTGGGACAGGTCGGACACCATATATTTT | TRBV5-4 | NA | TRBD1 | TRBJ1-3
CASSRGGTETNYGYTF | TGCGCCAGCAGCCGCGGAGGGACGGAGACTAACTATGGCTACACCTTC | TRBV5-1 | NA | NA | TRBJ1-2
CASSLVQGGYGYTF | TGTGCCAGCAGCTTAGTTCAGGGGGGCTATGGCTACACCTTC | TRBV7-2 | NA | TRBD1 | TRBJ1-2
CASTNTGGHNEPQHF | TGTGCCAGCACAAATACAGGGGGCCACAATGAGCCCCAGCATTTT | TRBV2 | NA | TRBD1 | TRBJ1-5
CASRGGQGLETQYF | TGTGCCAGCAGGGGGGGACAGGGGTTAGAGACCCAGTACTTC | TRBV2 | NA | TRBD1 | TRBJ2-5
CASSSGLYNQPQHF | TGTGCCAGCAGTTCAGGGTTGTACAATCAGCCCCAGCATTTT | TRBV28 | NA | NA | TRBJ1-5
CASSHGTSGGLDEQFF | TGTGCCAGCAGCCACGGGACTAGCGGGGGTTTGGATGAGCAGTTCTTC | TRBV14 | NA | TRBD2 | TRBJ2-1
CASSSQGGGTAFF | TGTGCCAGCAGCTCCCAGGGTGGGGGGACAGCTTTCTTT | TRBV7-3 | once | NA | TRBJ1-1
CASSLSAGESSYEQYF | TGTGCCAGCAGTTTAAGTGCGGGTGAGTCCTCCTACGAGCAGTACTTC | TRBV27 | NA | NA | TRBJ2-7
CASSIGQGSYEQYF | TGTGCCAGTAGTATAGGACAGGGGTCCTACGAGCAGTACTTC | TRBV19 | NA | TRBD1 | TRBJ2-7
CASSLNRGPSNEQFF | TGCGCCAGCAGCCTGAACAGGGGGCCATCAAATGAGCAGTTCTTC | TRBV4-3 | NA | TRBD1 | TRBJ2-1
CAIDNSYGYTF | TGTGCCATCGATAACAGCTATGGCTACACCTTC | TRBV28 | NA | NA | TRBJ1-2
CASSIQGYSNQPQHF | TGTGCCAGCAGTATACAGGGGTATAGCAATCAGCCCCAGCATTTT | TRBV6-1 | few | TRBD1 | TRBJ1-5
CASSLGGNYEQYF | TGTGCCAGCAGCTTAGGGGGTAACTACGAGCAGTACTTC | TRBV6-1 | NA | NA | TRBJ2-7